The sequence of this T cell receptor (beta chain) was determined in a study of metastatic and nonmetastatic thyroid tumors. About the research overall: Repertoires were compared across blood and tumor or nodule tissue from malignant and benign thyroid patients.

This clone was counted ten times or more. Among the patients, none had received any treatment before thyroid surgery. TCRdb reprocessed the PCR reads using MiXCR. In the table there are more than 50,000 clones, about 20% of which are singletons. The CDR3 covers 14 residues. With 4 bases removed from V and 1 base from J, the gap between germline ends came to 8 bases. Germline CDR1 and CDR2: SGHRS and YFSETQ. The origin of this receptor is a female donor with papillary thyroid cancer or a benign thyroid nodule (not recorded which). Some clones in this sample may be carry-over from other donors' samples. The chain combines TRBV5-1 with TRBJ2-2, with D maybe TRBD1 (5 bases). The sequenced material came from blood. The CDR3 is CASSTGQNTGELFF. The CDR3 nucleotides are TGCGCCAGCAGCACCGGACAGAACACCGGGGAGCTGTTTTTT.